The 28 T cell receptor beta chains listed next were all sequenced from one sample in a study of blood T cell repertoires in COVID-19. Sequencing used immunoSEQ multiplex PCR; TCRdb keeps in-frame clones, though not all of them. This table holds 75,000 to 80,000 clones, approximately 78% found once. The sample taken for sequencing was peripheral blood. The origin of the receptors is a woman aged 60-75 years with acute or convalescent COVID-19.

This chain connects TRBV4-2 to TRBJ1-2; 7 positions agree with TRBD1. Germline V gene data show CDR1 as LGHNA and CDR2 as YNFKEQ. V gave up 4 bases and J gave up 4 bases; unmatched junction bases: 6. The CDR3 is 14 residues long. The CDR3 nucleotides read TGTGCCAGCAGCCCAGGGGGACAGAGCTATGGCTACACCTTC. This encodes CASSPGGQSYGYTF.

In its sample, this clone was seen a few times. CDR3: CASKVSSGDTGELFF. CDR3 DNA sequence: TGTGCCAGCAAGGTATCCTCGGGGGACACCGGGGAGCTGTTTTTT. V gene TRBV7-2 combines with J gene TRBJ2-2, with TRBD2 as a possible D gene (6 bases). V was cut by 7 bases and J by 3 bases, with 15 bases left in between. Looked up from germline, CDR1 is SGHTA and CDR2 is FQGNSA. There are 15 residues in the CDR3. The complete variable domain, with remaining parts taken from reference TRBV7-2 and TRBJ2-2, reads GAGVSQSPSNKVTEKGKDVELRCDPISGHTALYWYRQSLGQGLEFLIYFQGNSAPDKSGLPSDRFSAERTGGSVSTLTIQRTQQEDSAVYLCASKVSSGDTGELFFGEGSRLTVL.

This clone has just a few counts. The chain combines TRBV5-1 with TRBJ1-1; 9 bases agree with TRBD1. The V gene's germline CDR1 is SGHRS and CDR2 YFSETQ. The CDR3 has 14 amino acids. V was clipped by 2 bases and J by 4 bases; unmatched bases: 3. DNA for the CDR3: TGCGCCAGCAGCTTACAACAGGGGGCCACTGAAGCTTTCTTT. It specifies CASSLQQGATEAFF. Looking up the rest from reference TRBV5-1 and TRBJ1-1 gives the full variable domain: KAGVTQTPRYLIKTRGQQVTLSCSPISGHRSVSWYQQTPGQGLQFLFEYFSETQRNKGNFPGRFSGRQFSNSRSEMNVSTLELGDSALYLCASSLQQGATEAFFGQGTRLTVV.

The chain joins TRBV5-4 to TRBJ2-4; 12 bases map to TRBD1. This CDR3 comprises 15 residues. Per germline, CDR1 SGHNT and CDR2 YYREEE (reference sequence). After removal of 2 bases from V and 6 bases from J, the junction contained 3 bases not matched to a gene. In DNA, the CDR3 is TGTGCCAGCAGCTTAGGGACAGGGGGCTTAAACATTCAGTACTTC. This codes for CASSLGTGGLNIQYF.

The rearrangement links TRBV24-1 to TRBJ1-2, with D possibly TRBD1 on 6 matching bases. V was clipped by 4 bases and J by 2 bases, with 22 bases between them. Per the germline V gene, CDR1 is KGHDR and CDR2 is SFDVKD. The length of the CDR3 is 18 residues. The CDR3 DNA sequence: TGTGCCACCAGTGACGCAGATTGGACAGCCCAATCAAACTATGGCTACACCTTC. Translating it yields CATSDADWTAQSNYGYTF.

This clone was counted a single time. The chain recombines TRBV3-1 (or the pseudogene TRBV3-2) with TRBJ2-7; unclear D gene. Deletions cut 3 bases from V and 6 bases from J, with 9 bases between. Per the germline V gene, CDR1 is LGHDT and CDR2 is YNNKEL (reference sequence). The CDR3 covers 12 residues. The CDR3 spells CASSQGYSEQYV. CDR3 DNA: TGTGCCAGCAGCCAGGGTTACAGCGAGCAGTACGTC.

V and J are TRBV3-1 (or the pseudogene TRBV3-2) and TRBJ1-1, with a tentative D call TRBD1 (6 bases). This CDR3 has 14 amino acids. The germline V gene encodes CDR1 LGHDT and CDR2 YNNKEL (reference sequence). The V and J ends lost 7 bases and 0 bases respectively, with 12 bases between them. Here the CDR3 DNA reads TGTGCCAGCAACACAGGGTCGGTGAACACTGAAGCTTTCTTT. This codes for CASNTGSVNTEAFF.

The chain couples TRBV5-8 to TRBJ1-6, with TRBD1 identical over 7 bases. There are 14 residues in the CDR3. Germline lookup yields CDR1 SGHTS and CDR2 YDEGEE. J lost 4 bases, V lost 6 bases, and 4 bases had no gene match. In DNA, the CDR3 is TGTGCCAGCACCACAGGGGCATATAATTCACCCCTCCACTTT. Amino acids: CASTTGAYNSPLHF.

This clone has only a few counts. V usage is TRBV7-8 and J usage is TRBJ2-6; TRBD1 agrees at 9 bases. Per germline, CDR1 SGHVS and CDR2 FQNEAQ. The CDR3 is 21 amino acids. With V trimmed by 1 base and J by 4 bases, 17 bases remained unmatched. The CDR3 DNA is TGTGCCAGCAGCTTAGACGGGACAGGGTCGCTCCCTCCCTCCGGGGCCAACGTCCTGACTTTC. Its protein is CASSLDGTGSLPPSGANVLTF. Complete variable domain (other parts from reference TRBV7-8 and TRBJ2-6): GAGVSQSPRYKVAKRGQDVALRCDPISGHVSLFWYQQALGQGPEFLTYFQNEAQLDKSGLPSDRFFAERPEGSVSTLKIQRTQQEDSAVYLCASSLDGTGSLPPSGANVLTFGAGSRLTVL.

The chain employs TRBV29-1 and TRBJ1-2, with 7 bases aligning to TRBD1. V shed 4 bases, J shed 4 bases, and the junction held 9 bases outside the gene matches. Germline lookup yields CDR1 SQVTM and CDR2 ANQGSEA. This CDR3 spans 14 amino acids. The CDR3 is CSVGLTGDPYGYTF. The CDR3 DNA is TGCAGCGTTGGGCTTACAGGGGATCCCTATGGCTACACCTTC.

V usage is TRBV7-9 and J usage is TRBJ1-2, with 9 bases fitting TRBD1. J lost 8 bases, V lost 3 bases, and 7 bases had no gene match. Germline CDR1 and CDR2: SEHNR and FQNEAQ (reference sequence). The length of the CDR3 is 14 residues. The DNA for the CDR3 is TGTGCCAGCAGCTTTCAGACAGGGGGGTACGGCTACACCTTC. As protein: CASSFQTGGYGYTF.

CDR3 loop: CASSDRAFGNTIYF. CDR3 bases: TGTGCCAGCAGCGACAGGGCATTTGGAAACACCATATATTTT. The genes are TRBV9 and TRBJ1-3; a weak D match, TRBD1 (6 bases). Per germline, CDR1 SGDLS and CDR2 YYNGEE. CDR3 length: 14 amino acids. V was clipped by 3 bases and J by 3 bases, with 10 bases between them.

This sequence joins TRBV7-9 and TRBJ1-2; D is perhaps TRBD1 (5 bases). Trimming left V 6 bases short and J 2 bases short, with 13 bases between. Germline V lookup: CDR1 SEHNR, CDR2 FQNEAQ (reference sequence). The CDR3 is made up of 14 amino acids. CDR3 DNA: TGTGCCAGCAGGTCGTCGGCAGGGAACTATGGCTACACCTTC. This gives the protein CASRSSAGNYGYTF.

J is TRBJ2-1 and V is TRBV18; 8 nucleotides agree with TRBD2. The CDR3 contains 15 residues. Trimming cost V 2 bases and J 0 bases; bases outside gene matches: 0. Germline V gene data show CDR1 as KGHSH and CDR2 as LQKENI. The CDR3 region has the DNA TGTGCCAGCTCACCAACTAGCGGCTCCTACAATGAGCAGTTCTTC. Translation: CASSPTSGSYNEQFF.

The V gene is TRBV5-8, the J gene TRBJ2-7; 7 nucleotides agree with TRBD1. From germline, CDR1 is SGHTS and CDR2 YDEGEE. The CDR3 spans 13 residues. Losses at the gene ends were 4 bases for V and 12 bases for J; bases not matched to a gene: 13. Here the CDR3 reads CASSANRGSSLYF. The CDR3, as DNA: TGTGCCAGCAGCGCTAACAGGGGTTCAAGTCTGTACTTC.

The CDR3 is CASSQTGGSAEAFF. CDR3 coding DNA: TGTGCCAGCAGCCAAACAGGGGGCTCTGCTGAAGCTTTCTTT. This rearrangement joins TRBV3-1 (or the pseudogene TRBV3-2) to TRBJ1-1; 9 bases are a match to TRBD1. Per the germline V gene, CDR1 is LGHDT and CDR2 is YNNKEL (reference sequence). V lost 2 bases to trimming and J lost 6 bases; unmatched junction nucleotides: 4. The CDR3 loop spans 14 amino acids.

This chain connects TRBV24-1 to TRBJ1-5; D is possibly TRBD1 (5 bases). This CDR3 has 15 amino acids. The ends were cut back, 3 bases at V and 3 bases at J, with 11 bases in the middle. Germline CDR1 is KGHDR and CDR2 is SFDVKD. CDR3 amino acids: CATSDGGTDNQPQHF. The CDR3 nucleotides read TGTGCCACCAGTGATGGCGGGACGGACAATCAGCCCCAGCATTTT.

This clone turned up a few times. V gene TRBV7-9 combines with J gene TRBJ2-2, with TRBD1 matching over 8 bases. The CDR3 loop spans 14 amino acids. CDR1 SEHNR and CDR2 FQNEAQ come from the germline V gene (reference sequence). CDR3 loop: CAVQETGDAGELFF. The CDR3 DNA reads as TGTGCGGTTCAAGAGACAGGGGATGCCGGGGAGCTGTTTTTT.

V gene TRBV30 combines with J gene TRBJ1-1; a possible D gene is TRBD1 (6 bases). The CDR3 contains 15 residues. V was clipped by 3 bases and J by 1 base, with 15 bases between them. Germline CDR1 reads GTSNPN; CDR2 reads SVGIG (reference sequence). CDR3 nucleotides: TGTGCCTGGAGCCTAACGGGACATCAGAACACTGAAGCTTTCTTT. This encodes CAWSLTGHQNTEAFF.

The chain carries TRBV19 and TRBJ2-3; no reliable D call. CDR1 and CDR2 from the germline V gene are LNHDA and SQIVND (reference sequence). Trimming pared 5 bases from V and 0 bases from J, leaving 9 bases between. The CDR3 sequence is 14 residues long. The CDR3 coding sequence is TGTGCCAGTAGTCCGTCGCGGAGCACAGATACGCAGTATTTT. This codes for CASSPSRSTDTQYF.

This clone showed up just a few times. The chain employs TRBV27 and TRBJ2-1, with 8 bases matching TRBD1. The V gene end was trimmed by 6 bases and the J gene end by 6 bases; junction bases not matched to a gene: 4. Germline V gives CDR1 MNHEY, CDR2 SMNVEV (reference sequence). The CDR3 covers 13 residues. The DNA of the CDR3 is TGTGCCAGCAGACGACAGGGGCCCAATGAGCAGTTCTTC. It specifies CASRRQGPNEQFF.

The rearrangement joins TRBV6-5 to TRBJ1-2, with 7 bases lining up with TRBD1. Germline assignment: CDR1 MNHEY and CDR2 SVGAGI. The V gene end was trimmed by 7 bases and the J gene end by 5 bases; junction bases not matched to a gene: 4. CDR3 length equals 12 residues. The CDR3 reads CASTETGYGYTF. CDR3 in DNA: TGTGCCAGCACCGAGACAGGGTATGGCTACACCTTC.

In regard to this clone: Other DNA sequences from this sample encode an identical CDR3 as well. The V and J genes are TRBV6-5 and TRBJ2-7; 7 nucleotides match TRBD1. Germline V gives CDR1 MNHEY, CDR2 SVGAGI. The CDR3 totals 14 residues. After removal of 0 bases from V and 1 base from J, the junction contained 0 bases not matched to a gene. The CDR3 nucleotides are TGTGCCAGCAGTTACTCCAGGGGGTCCTACGAGCAGTACTTC. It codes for CASSYSRGSYEQYF.

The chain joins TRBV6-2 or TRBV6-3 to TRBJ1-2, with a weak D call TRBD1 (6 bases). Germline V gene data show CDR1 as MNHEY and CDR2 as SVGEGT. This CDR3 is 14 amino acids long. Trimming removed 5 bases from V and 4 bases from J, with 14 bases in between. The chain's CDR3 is CASSQPGQTYGYTF. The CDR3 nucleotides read TGTGCCAGCAGTCAACCCGGACAGACCTATGGCTACACCTTC.

DNA of the CDR3: TGCGCCAGCAGTGAGTCGAGTCAGGGAAGTAGGCAGTACTTC. Translated, it gives CASSESSQGSRQYF. The chain is built from TRBV10-1 and TRBJ2-7; D might be TRBD1 (5 bases). CDR1 and CDR2 (germline): WNHNN, SYGVQD (reference sequence). The length of the CDR3 is 14 residues. Trimming cost V 0 bases and J 9 bases, with 15 bases left between them.

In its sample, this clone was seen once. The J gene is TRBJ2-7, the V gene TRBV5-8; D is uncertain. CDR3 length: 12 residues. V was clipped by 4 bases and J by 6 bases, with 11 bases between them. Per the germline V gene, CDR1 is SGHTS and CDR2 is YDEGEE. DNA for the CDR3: TGTGCCAGCAGCCACGCGGTGGGCGAGCAGTACTTC. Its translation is CASSHAVGEQYF.

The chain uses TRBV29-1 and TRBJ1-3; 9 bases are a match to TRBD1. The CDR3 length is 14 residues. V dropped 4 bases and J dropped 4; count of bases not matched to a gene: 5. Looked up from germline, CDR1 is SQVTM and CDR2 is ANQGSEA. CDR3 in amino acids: CSVGDRAPGNTIYF. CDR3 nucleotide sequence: TGCAGCGTTGGGGACAGGGCCCCCGGAAACACCATATATTTT.

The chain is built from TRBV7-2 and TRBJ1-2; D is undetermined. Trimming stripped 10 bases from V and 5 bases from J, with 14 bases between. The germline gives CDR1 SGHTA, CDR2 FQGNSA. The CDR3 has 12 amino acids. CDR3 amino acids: CATGGMNYGYTF. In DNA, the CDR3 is TGTGCCACGGGAGGGATGAATTATGGCTACACCTTC. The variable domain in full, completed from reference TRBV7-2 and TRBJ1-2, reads GAGVSQSPSNKVTEKGKDVELRCDPISGHTALYWYRQSLGQGLEFLIYFQGNSAPDKSGLPSDRFSAERTGGSVSTLTIQRTQQEDSAVYLCATGGMNYGYTFGSGTRLTVV.